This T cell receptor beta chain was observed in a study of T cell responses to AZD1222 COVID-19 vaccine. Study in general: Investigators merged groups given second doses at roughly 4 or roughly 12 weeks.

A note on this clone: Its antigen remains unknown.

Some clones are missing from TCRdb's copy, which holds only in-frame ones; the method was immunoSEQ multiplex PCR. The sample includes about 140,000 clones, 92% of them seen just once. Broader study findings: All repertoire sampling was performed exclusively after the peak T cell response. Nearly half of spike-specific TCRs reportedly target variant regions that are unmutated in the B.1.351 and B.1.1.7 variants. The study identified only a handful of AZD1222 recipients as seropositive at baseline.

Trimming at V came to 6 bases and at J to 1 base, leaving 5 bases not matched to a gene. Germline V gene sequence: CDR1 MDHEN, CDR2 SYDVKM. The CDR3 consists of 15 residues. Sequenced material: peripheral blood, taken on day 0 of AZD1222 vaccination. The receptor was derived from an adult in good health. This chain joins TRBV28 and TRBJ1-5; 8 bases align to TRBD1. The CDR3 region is CASSNPGGSNQPQHF. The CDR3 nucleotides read TGTGCCAGCAGCAACCCAGGGGGCAGCAATCAGCCCCAGCATTTT.